The rows below give T cell receptor beta chains drawn from one sample of a study of cytomegalovirus exposure and HLA in healthy donors. Assay used: immunoSEQ multiplex PCR; TCRdb lists only in-frame clones, some missing. The sample lists around 93,000 clones, roughly 85% occurring once. The sequenced sample consisted of PBMCs. The source is a man between 18 and 35 years old in good health and CMV-seropositive. The CDR3 runs from the conserved cysteine through the conserved F or W. The order of the fields is V gene, J gene, CDR3 length, clone size, D gene, CDR3 DNA, CDR3 protein. A D gene is named only where the DNA matches it firmly. Clone sizes are given selectively: once, few, many, or a class where the clone is expanded.

v_gene: TRBV9; j_gene: TRBJ1-3; len: 16; abundance: -; d_gene: TRBD1; CDR3nt: TGTGCCAGCAGCGTAGAGGGACAGGGGGCCGGAAACACCATATATTTT; CDR3aa: CASSVEGQGAGNTIYF
v_gene: TRBV29-1; j_gene: TRBJ2-3; len: 16; abundance: -; d_gene: TRBD1; CDR3nt: TGCAGCGTGATACCGGGACAGGGAAGTTTCGCAGATACGCAGTATTTT; CDR3aa: CSVIPGQGSFADTQYF
v_gene: TRBV4-2; j_gene: TRBJ2-4; len: 17; abundance: few; d_gene: -; CDR3nt: TGTGCCAGCAGCCAAGCTCCCGGGGTTACAGCCAAAAACATTCAGTACTTC; CDR3aa: CASSQAPGVTAKNIQYF
v_gene: TRBV15; j_gene: TRBJ2-3; len: 13; abundance: -; d_gene: -; CDR3nt: TGTGCCACCAGAAGCGGGCCCACAGATACGCAGTATTTT; CDR3aa: CATRSGPTDTQYF
v_gene: TRBV11-2; j_gene: TRBJ1-5; len: 13; abundance: medium-sized; d_gene: -; CDR3nt: TGTGCCAGCAGCCAGGCGAGCAATCAGCCCCAGCATTTT; CDR3aa: CASSQASNQPQHF
v_gene: TRBV15; j_gene: TRBJ2-7; len: 15; abundance: once; d_gene: TRBD1; CDR3nt: TGTGCCACCAGCAGAGATCGGACAGGGCATCGCGAGCAGTACTTC; CDR3aa: CATSRDRTGHREQYF
v_gene: TRBV28; j_gene: TRBJ1-2; len: 13; abundance: -; d_gene: TRBD1; CDR3nt: TGTGCCAGCAGTCCAGGGGGACATCATGGCTACACCTTC; CDR3aa: CASSPGGHHGYTF
v_gene: TRBV28; j_gene: TRBJ1-4; len: 13; abundance: -; d_gene: -; CDR3nt: TGTGCCAGCAGTCCCGGACGGGGTGAAAAACTGTTTTTT; CDR3aa: CASSPGRGEKLFF
v_gene: TRBV5-4; j_gene: TRBJ2-1; len: 15; abundance: -; d_gene: TRBD2; CDR3nt: TGTGCCAGCAGCCTTCCGAGCGGGAGTATCGGTGAGCAGTTCTTC; CDR3aa: CASSLPSGSIGEQFF
v_gene: TRBV15; j_gene: TRBJ1-5; len: 14; abundance: few; d_gene: -; CDR3nt: TGTGCCACCGGCCAATGGGGGGGCTATCAGCCCCAGCATTTT; CDR3aa: CATGQWGGYQPQHF
v_gene: TRBV4-2; j_gene: TRBJ2-7; len: 16; abundance: -; d_gene: -; CDR3nt: TGTGCCAGCAGCCAAGATCACCTAGTGAGCTCCTACGAGCAGTACTTC; CDR3aa: CASSQDHLVSSYEQYF
v_gene: TRBV6-5; j_gene: TRBJ2-7; len: 14; abundance: -; d_gene: TRBD1; CDR3nt: TGTGCCAGCGGCCAAACAGGGGCCATCTACGAGCAGTACTTC; CDR3aa: CASGQTGAIYEQYF
v_gene: TRBV5-6; j_gene: TRBJ2-5; len: 15; abundance: -; d_gene: TRBD2; CDR3nt: TGTGCCAGCAGCTTGGTTGGGGAGGGCCGGGAGACCCAGTACTTC; CDR3aa: CASSLVGEGRETQYF
v_gene: TRBV7-2; j_gene: TRBJ1-3; len: 17; abundance: -; d_gene: -; CDR3nt: TGTGCCAGCAGCTTAGTCCCAAGGCGGGACTCTGGAAACACCATATATTTT; CDR3aa: CASSLVPRRDSGNTIYF
v_gene: TRBV6-6; j_gene: TRBJ1-1; len: 15; abundance: -; d_gene: -; CDR3nt: TGTGCCAGCAGATACCTACAGGGATTCGACACTGAAGCTTTCTTT; CDR3aa: CASRYLQGFDTEAFF
v_gene: TRBV4-2; j_gene: TRBJ2-6; len: 15; abundance: -; d_gene: -; CDR3nt: TGTGCCAGCAGCCAAGACCGGGGGGACAACAACGTCCTGACTTTC; CDR3aa: CASSQDRGDNNVLTF
v_gene: TRBV28; j_gene: TRBJ2-5; len: 17; abundance: -; d_gene: TRBD1; CDR3nt: TGTGCCAGCAGTTCACTACGGACAGGGGGCCCCCAAGAGACCCAGTACTTC; CDR3aa: CASSSLRTGGPQETQYF
v_gene: TRBV5-4; j_gene: TRBJ1-2; len: 15; abundance: -; d_gene: -; CDR3nt: TGTGCCAGCAGCTTGGTTAGCGCTTCCGTGGGCGGCTACACCTTC; CDR3aa: CASSLVSASVGGYTF
v_gene: TRBV5-1; j_gene: TRBJ2-5; len: 15; abundance: -; d_gene: TRBD1; CDR3nt: TGCGCCAGCAGCTTGGAACAGGGGAATTGGGAGACCCAGTACTTC; CDR3aa: CASSLEQGNWETQYF
v_gene: TRBV18; j_gene: TRBJ1-4; len: 18; abundance: -; d_gene: TRBD1; CDR3nt: TGTGCCAGCTCACCACGGGACAGGGGGCTTTGGGGCAATGAAAAACTGTTTTTT; CDR3aa: CASSPRDRGLWGNEKLFF
v_gene: TRBV27; j_gene: TRBJ2-7; len: 14; abundance: -; d_gene: -; CDR3nt: TGTGCCAGCGGGGGGAGTGCTGCTGACTACGAGCAGTACTTC; CDR3aa: CASGGSAADYEQYF
v_gene: TRBV10-3; j_gene: TRBJ2-1; len: 14; abundance: -; d_gene: TRBD1; CDR3nt: TGTGCCATCAGTGAGTCGACAGGGACGAATGAGCAGTTCTTC; CDR3aa: CAISESTGTNEQFF
v_gene: TRBV28; j_gene: TRBJ2-2; len: 14; abundance: -; d_gene: TRBD1; CDR3nt: TGTGCCAGCAACCAGGGGGCTAACACCGGGGAGCTGTTTTTT; CDR3aa: CASNQGANTGELFF
v_gene: TRBV10-1; j_gene: TRBJ2-7; len: 15; abundance: -; d_gene: TRBD1; CDR3nt: TGCGCCAGCAGTCCAGCCCTGGGACAGGGGGTCGAGCAGTACTTC; CDR3aa: CASSPALGQGVEQYF
v_gene: TRBV6-6; j_gene: TRBJ1-5; len: 12; abundance: few; d_gene: -; CDR3nt: TGTGCCAGCAGGGGGCAGGATCAGCCCCAGCATTTT; CDR3aa: CASRGQDQPQHF
v_gene: TRBV5-1; j_gene: TRBJ2-7; len: 15; abundance: -; d_gene: TRBD1; CDR3nt: TGCGCCAGCAGCGCCTACGGGACAGGGGAGTACGAGCAGTACTTC; CDR3aa: CASSAYGTGEYEQYF
v_gene: TRBV6-6; j_gene: TRBJ2-1; len: 16; abundance: -; d_gene: TRBD2; CDR3nt: TGTGCCAGCAGTTACTCACAGCGGGAGAGGGACAATGAGCAGTTCTTC; CDR3aa: CASSYSQRERDNEQFF
v_gene: TRBV27; j_gene: TRBJ1-2; len: 14; abundance: -; d_gene: -; CDR3nt: TGTGCCAGCAGTTTATCAAGGAGCCGCTATGGCTACACCTTC; CDR3aa: CASSLSRSRYGYTF
v_gene: TRBV5-4; j_gene: TRBJ1-2; len: 13; abundance: -; d_gene: TRBD1; CDR3nt: TGTGCCAGCATGGTACAGGGGAACTATGGCTACACCTTC; CDR3aa: CASMVQGNYGYTF
v_gene: TRBV27; j_gene: TRBJ1-5; len: 14; abundance: -; d_gene: -; CDR3nt: TGTGCCAGCAGTTTTTCCGGGGGCAATCAGCCCCAGCATTTT; CDR3aa: CASSFSGGNQPQHF
v_gene: TRBV28; j_gene: TRBJ1-1; len: 13; abundance: -; d_gene: -; CDR3nt: TGTGCCAGCAGTACGAACCGGGACACTGAAGCTTTCTTT; CDR3aa: CASSTNRDTEAFF
v_gene: TRBV5-1; j_gene: TRBJ1-1; len: 14; abundance: -; d_gene: TRBD1; CDR3nt: TGCGCCAGCAGACCCGGGACAGGGGGGTCGGAAGCTTTCTTT; CDR3aa: CASRPGTGGSEAFF